This TCR beta chain is from a study of neurological immune-mediated disorders. Points from the study as a whole: The greatest TCR clonal expansion appeared in HTLV-1-associated myelopathy and the smallest, falling below healthy controls, in multiple sclerosis. Expanded clones shared no CDR3 amino acid sequences across subjects, suggesting private repertoires in all groups.

Germline V CDR1 and CDR2: SGHTA, FQGNSA. The CDR3 has 15 amino acids. V lost 2 bases to trimming and J lost 2 bases, with 11 bases between them. Time point reported: longitudinal time-point 3. TCRdb ran MiXCR on the 5' RACE reads and lists one entry per CDR3 protein. The sample lists fewer than 50,000 distinct CDR3 sequences, about 13% occurring once. The table lists this clonotype with many counts. Antigen specificity is unknown. Sequencing was performed on PBMCs. The chain combines TRBV7-2 with TRBJ2-3, with D possibly matching TRBD1 (6 bases). The sequence derives from a male donor with HTLV-1-associated myelopathy (HAM/TSP). In DNA form, the CDR3 reads TGTGCCAGCAGCTTACAGGGGCTACTCACAGATACGCAGTATTTT. Translating gives CASSLQGLLTDTQYF.